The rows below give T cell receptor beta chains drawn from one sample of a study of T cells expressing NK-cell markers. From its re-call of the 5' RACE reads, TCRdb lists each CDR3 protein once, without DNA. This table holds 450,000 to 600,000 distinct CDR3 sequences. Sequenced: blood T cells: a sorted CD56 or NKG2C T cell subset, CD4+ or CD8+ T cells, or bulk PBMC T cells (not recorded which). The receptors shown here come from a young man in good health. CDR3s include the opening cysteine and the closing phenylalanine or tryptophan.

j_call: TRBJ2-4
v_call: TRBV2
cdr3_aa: CASRAGTGGIKNIQYF

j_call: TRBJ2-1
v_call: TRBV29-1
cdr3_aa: CSGAGGGNEQFF

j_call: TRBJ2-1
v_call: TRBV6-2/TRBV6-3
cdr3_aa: CASSPSGRAINEQFF

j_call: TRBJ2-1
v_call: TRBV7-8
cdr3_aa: CASSKNVAGPQFF

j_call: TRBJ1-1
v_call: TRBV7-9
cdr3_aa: CASSFPGQGSAEAFF

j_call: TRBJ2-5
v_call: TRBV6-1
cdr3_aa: CASSGLRGTETQYF

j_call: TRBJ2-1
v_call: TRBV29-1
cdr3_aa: CSVEDESRHEQFF

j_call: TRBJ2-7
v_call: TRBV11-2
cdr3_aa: CASSLRQSLAVSSYEQYF

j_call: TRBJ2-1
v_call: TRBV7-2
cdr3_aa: CASSFSRGRNEQFF

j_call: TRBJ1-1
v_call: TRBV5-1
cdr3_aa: CASSLRDRGEAFF

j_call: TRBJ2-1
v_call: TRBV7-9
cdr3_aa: CASRNQGAVSYNEQFF

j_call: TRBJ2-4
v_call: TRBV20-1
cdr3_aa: CSAVLASAKNIQYF

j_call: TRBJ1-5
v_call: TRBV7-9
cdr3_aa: CASSLDGQYSNQPQHF

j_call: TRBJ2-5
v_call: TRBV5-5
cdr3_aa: CASSRTSLGETQYF

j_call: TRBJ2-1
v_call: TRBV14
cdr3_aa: CASSRSLEQFF